This passage covers 23 T cell receptor beta chains from one sample sequenced in a study of HIV-infected patients and healthy controls. TCRdb itself ran the 5' RACE reads through MiXCR, one entry per CDR3 protein. The sample holds tens of thousands of distinct CDR3 sequences, about a sixth seen once. The sample taken for sequencing was CD4+ T cells from blood. The receptors here all came from a human donor in good health.

This clonotype was seen only a few times. The chain carries TRBV3-2 and TRBJ1-1; the D call TRBD1 from the table was never checked on the DNA. TRBV3-2 is annotated as a pseudogene. CDR3 size: 15 residues. The DNA for the CDR3 is TGTGCCAGCAGCCCGACCGGGCCGCTGAACACTGAAGCTTTCTTT. Its protein is CASSPTGPLNTEAFF.

This clonotype was recorded a few times. J is TRBJ2-1 and V is TRBV20-1, with TRBD2 matching 8 bases. The CDR3 totals 17 residues. V trimming: 0 bases; J trimming: 4 bases; junction bases outside the gene matches: 11. The germline gives CDR1 DFQATT, CDR2 SNEGSKA (reference sequence). As DNA, the CDR3 is TGCAGTGCTAGAGATGCTACTAGCGGAAGGGGGTACAATGAGCAGTTCTTC. Its translation: CSARDATSGRGYNEQFF.

This clonotype was seen many times. V and J are TRBV6-2 or TRBV6-3 and TRBJ2-1; no clear D. The CDR3 loop spans 15 amino acids. Between the trimmed V and J ends, which lost 2 bases and 3 bases, there was a span of 11 bases. Germline lookup yields CDR1 MNHEY and CDR2 SVGEGT. CDR3 in DNA: TGTGCCAGCAGTTACAGGGTTTCTAACTACAATGAGCAGTTCTTC. Its translation: CASSYRVSNYNEQFF.

V and J are TRBV3-1 and TRBJ2-7; D is perhaps TRBD1 (6 bases). Germline CDR1 reads LGHDT; CDR2 reads YNNKEL (reference sequence). The CDR3 spans 15 residues. V was cut by 5 bases and J by 2 bases, with 16 bases left in between. DNA of the CDR3: TGTGCCAGCAGCACTGGGGGCGCTGTCCCCTACGAGCAGTACTTC. The encoded protein is CASSTGGAVPYEQYF.

The chain uses TRBV30 and TRBJ2-2; either TRBD1 or TRBD2 may supply D (5 bases each). CDR1 and CDR2 (germline): GTSNPN, SVGIG (reference sequence). The CDR3 sequence is 16 residues long. Trimming left V 2 bases short and J 1 base short, with 14 bases between. Here the CDR3 reads CAWSNPGTENTGELFF. CDR3 in DNA: TGTGCCTGGAGTAACCCCGGGACCGAGAACACCGGGGAGCTGTTTTTT.

This clonotype has more than one count but fewer than ten. The chain is built from TRBV20-1 and TRBJ2-3, with D perhaps TRBD1 (5 bases). Trimming shortened V by 4 bases and J by 4 bases, and 15 bases separated the two germline ends. Germline-derived CDR1 and CDR2 are DFQATT and SNEGSKA (reference sequence). The length of the CDR3 is 14 residues. CDR3 loop: CSAKIGVSADTQYF. CDR3 in DNA: TGCAGTGCTAAAATAGGGGTTTCCGCAGATACGCAGTATTTT.

This clonotype has a handful of counts. The chain has TRBV6-2 or TRBV6-3 and TRBJ2-2; unclear D gene. The CDR3 loop spans 12 amino acids. The V end lost 7 bases, the J end lost 6 bases, and 9 bases lay between the germline ends. Germline CDR1 is MNHEY and CDR2 is SVGEGT. Written as DNA, the CDR3 is TGTGCCAGCAATCAAATTCCCGGGGAGCTGTTTTTT. This encodes CASNQIPGELFF.

The chain has TRBV30 and TRBJ1-3; 8 bases align to TRBD1. The trim removed 1 base at V and 3 bases at J, leaving 8 bases unmatched. This CDR3 has 16 residues. Germline V gene sequence: CDR1 GTSNPN, CDR2 SVGIG (reference sequence). CDR3 DNA sequence: TGTGCCTGGAGTGAATGGCAGGGGGCCCTTGGAAACACCATATATTTT. The encoded protein is CAWSEWQGALGNTIYF. Supplemented by reference TRBV30 and TRBJ1-3, the full variable domain reads SQTIHQWPATLVQPVGSPLSLECTVEGTSNPNLYWYRQAAGRGLQLLFYSVGIGQISSEVPQNLSASRPQDRQFILSSKKLLLSDSGFYLCAWSEWQGALGNTIYFGEGSWLTVV.

This chain uses TRBV4-3 with TRBJ2-3, with D hard to call. V was pared by 5 bases and J by 6 bases, with 9 bases between. Looked up from germline, CDR1 is LGHNA and CDR2 is YSLEER. The CDR3 has 12 amino acids. CDR3 nucleotides: TGCGCCAGCAGCTATAGGGCGGATACGCAGTATTTT. Encoded protein: CASSYRADTQYF.

This clonotype came up many times. This sequence joins TRBV6-5 and TRBJ2-1; D ambiguous. This CDR3 spans 13 amino acids. The germline V and J ends were trimmed by 7 bases and 9 bases, with 16 bases remaining between them. Germline CDR1 is MNHEY and CDR2 is SVGAGI. The CDR3 protein is CASTPPVGGEQFF. In DNA, the CDR3 is TGTGCCAGCACCCCTCCGGTGGGCGGTGAGCAGTTCTTC.

This clonotype appeared a few times. The rearrangement uses TRBV12-3 or TRBV12-4 and TRBJ1-2; TRBD1 is a possible D gene (5 bases). V shed 2 bases and J shed 7 bases, with 14 bases lying between them. The CDR3 extends over 14 amino acids. CDR3 sequence: CASSLLAGLSGYTF. CDR3 sequence (DNA): TGTGCCAGCAGTTTATTGGCGGGGCTCTCTGGCTACACCTTC.

This chain connects TRBV7-3 to TRBJ2-5, with D perhaps TRBD1 (6 bases). The CDR3 is made up of 15 amino acids. Between the trimmed V and J ends, which lost 0 bases and 1 base, there was a span of 9 bases. Germline CDR1 is SGHTA and CDR2 is FQGTGA. CDR3 bases: TGTGCCAGCAGCTTAACGGGGGCTTCCCAAGAGACCCAGTACTTC. As protein: CASSLTGASQETQYF.

This clonotype has only a few counts. J is TRBJ2-7 and V is TRBV7-9; D is perhaps TRBD1 (6 bases). The CDR3 has 17 amino acids. Trimming took 0 bases from V and 1 from J, leaving 16 bases between them. Per the germline V gene, CDR1 is SEHNR and CDR2 is FQNEAQ (reference sequence). The CDR3 region has the DNA TGTGCCAGCAGCTTAGCCCCATACTCAGACAGGTCCTACGAGCAGTACTTC. Amino acids: CASSLAPYSDRSYEQYF.

The chain employs TRBV24-1 and TRBJ2-7; D is possibly TRBD2 (6 bases). CDR1 and CDR2 (germline): KGHDR, SFDVKD. This CDR3 comprises 14 residues. V gave up 12 bases and J gave up 4 bases, with 21 bases separating them. In DNA form, the CDR3 reads TGTGCCGCGCTAAGGGGTAGCGGTGAGTACGAGCAGTACTTC. Translation: CAALRGSGEYEQYF.

CDR3 in DNA: TGTGCCAGCAGTTACGGTCATCAGCCCCAGCATTTT. This encodes CASSYGHQPQHF. V and J are TRBV6-6 and TRBJ1-5, with D unresolved. V gave up 2 bases and J gave up 5 bases, with 4 bases separating them. The germline V gene has CDR1 MNHNY and CDR2 SVGAGI (reference sequence). The CDR3 has 12 amino acids.

Many counts were recorded for this clonotype. V usage is TRBV9 and J usage is TRBJ2-2, with D possibly TRBD1 on 5 matching bases. The germline CDR1 and CDR2 sequences are SGDLS and YYNGEE. V gave up 0 bases and J gave up 0 bases, with 9 bases separating them. The CDR3 runs 16 residues. For the CDR3, the DNA is TGTGCCAGCAGCGTAGTAGGGGAACCGAACACCGGGGAGCTGTTTTTT. Translating it yields CASSVVGEPNTGELFF.

The chain uses TRBV29-1 and TRBJ2-1; possibly TRBD1 for D (6 bases). With 7 bases removed from V and 11 bases from J, the gap between germline ends came to 24 bases. CDR1 SQVTM and CDR2 ANQGSEA come from the germline V gene. CDR3 length: 14 amino acids. The DNA for the CDR3 is TGCAGCGGGCGGAGGTCAGGGGAAGGCCCCAAGCAGTTCTTC. It codes for CSGRRSGEGPKQFF.

The V call is TRBV2, the J call TRBJ2-7; 8 nucleotides align to TRBD1. The CDR3 contains 15 residues. Germline loops: CDR1 SNHLY, CDR2 FYNNEI. V trimming: 7 bases; J trimming: 2 bases; junction bases outside the gene matches: 10. The CDR3 DNA reads TGTGCCAGCAACCTGGCCGGGACAGGACCCTACGAGCAGTACTTC. Translating it yields CASNLAGTGPYEQYF.

The table lists this clonotype with a few counts. The rearrangement joins TRBV12-3 or TRBV12-4 to TRBJ2-1; D remains unclear. V lost 5 bases and J lost 8, with 13 bases in between. This CDR3 is 13 amino acids long. The CDR3 bases are TGTGCCAGCAGTCTGGAGAGTTGGGATGAGCAGTTCTTC. It is translated as CASSLESWDEQFF.

The V call is TRBV7-2, the J call TRBJ1-1; D gene unclear. From germline, CDR1 is SGHTA and CDR2 FQGNSA. The CDR3 is made up of 12 amino acids. V was shortened by 5 bases and J by 7 bases, with 11 bases between the two germline ends. DNA of the CDR3: TGTGCCAGCAGCGCCTACCACAGTGAAGCTTTCTTT. This encodes CASSAYHSEAFF.

This chain connects TRBV9 to TRBJ1-3, with D perhaps TRBD1 (6 bases). V lost 5 bases and J 0 bases, leaving 12 bases between the germline ends. The CDR3 contains 15 residues. Germline V gene data show CDR1 as SGDLS and CDR2 as YYNGEE. CDR3 sequence: CASSRDTASGNTIYF. The DNA for the CDR3 is TGTGCCAGCAGTCGGGACACCGCCTCTGGAAACACCATATATTTT.

The rearrangement joins TRBV15 to TRBJ2-1; TRBD2 agrees at 8 bases. The V gene end was trimmed by 2 bases and the J gene end by 10 bases; junction bases not matched to a gene: 16. In germline, CDR1 is LNHNV, CDR2 YYDKDF (reference sequence). The CDR3 loop spans 17 amino acids. CDR3 coding DNA: TGTGCCACCAGCAGAACAAGACGGGGGGGAGGCTCCGGGGAGCAGTTCTTC. This encodes CATSRTRRGGGSGEQFF.

This clonotype was detected only a few times. The genes are TRBV15 and TRBJ2-7, with TRBD1 matching 9 bases. Germline CDR1 and CDR2: LNHNV and YYDKDF (reference sequence). The CDR3 length is 14 residues. Unmatched junction bases numbered 2, after V lost 3 bases and J lost 2 bases. CDR3 sequence reads: CATSRNRGPYEQYF. DNA for the CDR3: TGTGCCACCAGCAGGAACAGGGGGCCCTACGAGCAGTACTTC.